This passage covers 17 T cell receptor beta chains from one sample sequenced in a study of cytomegalovirus exposure and HLA in healthy donors. Researchers ran the PCR with 60 Vbeta and 13 Jbeta primers. Libraries were prepared by immunoSEQ multiplex PCR; TCRdb keeps only in-frame clonotypes and omits some of them. The data contain over 40,000 clones, 87% of them singletons. Input material: PBMCs. The receptors here all came from a woman aged 35 to 49 in good health and CMV-seropositive.

V is TRBV11-2 and J is TRBJ2-5; perhaps TRBD2 as D (5 bases). Germline V lookup: CDR1 SGHAT, CDR2 FQNNGV. V was shortened by 3 bases and J by 0 bases, with 11 bases between the two germline ends. This CDR3 has 15 amino acids. The CDR3 coding sequence is TGTGCCAGCAGCTTGATCGCGGGTCACCAAGAGACCCAGTACTTC. Protein sequence: CASSLIAGHQETQYF.

Concerning this clone itself: At one boundary the junction diverges from the germline segment, which might be a read error. This CDR3 is CSSSLSSTNEKLFF. The CDR3, as DNA: TGTTCCAGCAGCTTGTCTAGCACTAATGAAAAACTGTTTTTT. This chain links TRBV7-9 with TRBJ1-4; D ambiguous. Germline V gives CDR1 SEHNR, CDR2 FQNEAQ (reference sequence). The CDR3 is 14 residues long. Complete variable domain (other parts from reference TRBV7-9 and TRBJ1-4): DTGVSQNPRHKITKRGQNVTFRCDPISEHNRLYWYRQTLGQGPEFLTYFQNEAQLEKSRLLSDRFSAERPKGSFSTLEIQRTEQGDSAMYLCSSSLSSTNEKLFFGSGTQLSVL.

The chain links TRBV13 to TRBJ2-2, with a possible D match to TRBD1 (5 bases). Trimming stripped 5 bases from V and 6 bases from J, with 10 bases between. CDR1 is PRHDT and CDR2 is FYEKMQ in the germline V gene (reference sequence). This CDR3 comprises 13 residues. The CDR3 here is CASSLRVPGELFF. CDR3 DNA sequence: TGTGCCAGCAGCCTCAGGGTACCCGGGGAGCTGTTTTTT.

The chain is built from TRBV13 and TRBJ1-1; 8 nucleotides match TRBD1. J was trimmed by 0 bases and V by 5 bases; bases with no gene match: 5. Germline loops: CDR1 PRHDT, CDR2 FYEKMQ (reference sequence). The CDR3 spans 15 residues. CDR3 loop: CASSRTGPMNTEAFF. Here the CDR3 DNA reads TGTGCCAGCAGCAGGACAGGGCCAATGAACACTGAAGCTTTCTTT.

The chain uses TRBV6-1 and TRBJ2-7, with D possibly being TRBD1 (6 bases). Trimming removed 4 bases at V and 2 bases at J, with 12 bases between. This CDR3 region has 14 residues. CDR1 is MNHNS, CDR2 SASEGT, per germline. CDR3 DNA: TGTGCCAGCAGTGTTCAGGGGCTCCCCTACGAGCAGTACTTC. It translates to CASSVQGLPYEQYF.

A few counts support this clone. The CDR3 DNA is TGTGCCACCCGGACTGAGGTGGCTGAAGCTTTCTTT. Its protein is CATRTEVAEAFF. The chain links TRBV6-6 to TRBJ1-1; no clear D gene. Trimming left V 10 bases short and J 6 bases short, with 15 bases between. The CDR3 extends over 12 amino acids. Germline V CDR1 and CDR2: MNHNY, SVGAGI (reference sequence).

The chain combines TRBV19 with TRBJ1-1, with TRBD1 matching 7 bases. Germline-derived CDR1 and CDR2 are LNHDA and SQIVND (reference sequence). Trimming at V came to 8 bases and at J to 0 bases, leaving 6 bases not matched to a gene. The CDR3 is 14 amino acids. CDR3 in amino acids: CASSTGAVNTEAFF. CDR3 coding DNA: TGTGCCAGTTCCACAGGGGCCGTGAACACTGAAGCTTTCTTT.

This chain connects TRBV19 to TRBJ1-3; 7 positions agree with TRBD1. In germline, CDR1 is LNHDA, CDR2 SQIVND (reference sequence). The CDR3 is 15 residues long. Trimming at V came to 4 bases and at J to 3 bases, leaving 6 bases not matched to a gene. The CDR3 nucleotides are TGTGCCAGTAGTACACAGGGGCTATTTGGAAACACCATATATTTT. It yields the protein CASSTQGLFGNTIYF.

The chain links TRBV2 to TRBJ2-5; 11 bases agree with TRBD2. The V gene's germline CDR1 is SNHLY and CDR2 FYNNEI. After removal of 7 bases from V and 2 bases from J, the junction contained 9 bases not matched to a gene. The CDR3 has 16 amino acids. The CDR3 nucleotides are TGTGCCAGCACGGAGGGACTAGCGGTGAAACAAGAGACCCAGTACTTC. Its translation: CASTEGLAVKQETQYF. Full variable domain (outside the CDR3, taken from reference TRBV2 and TRBJ2-5): EPEVTQTPSHQVTQMGQEVILRCVPISNHLYFYWYRQILGQKVEFLVSFYNNEISEKSEIFDDQFSVERPDGSNFTLKIRSTKLEDSAMYFCASTEGLAVKQETQYFGPGTRLLVL.

This chain uses TRBV2 with TRBJ2-5, with D tentatively TRBD1 (6 bases). Trimming shortened V by 5 bases and J by 5 bases, and 24 bases separated the two germline ends. The length of the CDR3 is 17 residues. CDR1 SNHLY and CDR2 FYNNEI come from the germline V gene. CDR3 amino acids: CASSSQGLRQRGETQYF. CDR3 nucleotides: TGTGCCAGCAGTTCCCAAGGATTGCGCCAGAGGGGGGAGACCCAGTACTTC.

The genes are TRBV5-1 and TRBJ1-3; tentative D call: TRBD1 (6 bases). V was cut by 5 bases and J by 4 bases, with 19 bases left in between. CDR1 is SGHRS, CDR2 YFSETQ, per germline. This CDR3 contains 16 residues. The CDR3 region is CASRSRGTADGNTIYF. Written as DNA, the CDR3 is TGCGCCAGCAGATCTAGGGGGACCGCTGACGGAAACACCATATATTTT.

This clone was detected only once. J is TRBJ2-7 and V is TRBV7-9, with D hard to call. Trimming shortened V by 1 base and J by 0 bases, and 13 bases separated the two germline ends. This CDR3 is 16 amino acids long. Germline loops: CDR1 SEHNR, CDR2 FQNEAQ (reference sequence). CDR3 in DNA: TGTGCCAGCAGCTTAGTAGGCAGGAACCTCTCCTACGAGCAGTACTTC. It specifies CASSLVGRNLSYEQYF.

In this sample, this clone turned up a few times. CDR3: CASSFGGQGADTQYF. CDR3 coding DNA: TGTGCCAGCAGTTTCGGGGGACAGGGAGCAGATACGCAGTATTTT. The rearrangement uses TRBV6-5 and TRBJ2-3; 9 nucleotides agree with TRBD1. The V and J ends lost 4 bases and 4 bases, in that order; junction bases with no gene match: 6. Germline CDR1 is MNHEY and CDR2 is SVGAGI. CDR3 length equals 15 residues.

The CDR3 sequence: CAWSVQAGPRTGQYF. The DNA for the CDR3 is TGTGCCTGGAGTGTACAAGCGGGACCGCGCACCGGGCAGTACTTC. The chain uses TRBV30 and TRBJ2-7; TRBD2 matches 7 bases. This CDR3 contains 15 residues. J lost 9 bases, V lost 0 bases, and 14 bases had no gene match. Germline V gene data show CDR1 as GTSNPN and CDR2 as SVGIG (reference sequence). Filled out from reference TRBV30 and TRBJ2-7, the complete variable domain reads SQTIHQWPATLVQPVGSPLSLECTVEGTSNPNLYWYRQAAGRGLQLLFYSVGIGQISSEVPQNLSASRPQDRQFILSSKKLLLSDSGFYLCAWSVQAGPRTGQYFGPGTRLTVT.

The chain is built from TRBV28 and TRBJ2-1; weak D call: TRBD1 (5 bases). The germline CDR1 and CDR2 sequences are MDHEN and SYDVKM. Trimming removed 5 bases from V and 6 bases from J, with 17 bases in between. This CDR3 is 15 amino acids long. In nucleotides, the CDR3 is TGTGCCAGCAGTCTGACAGACACCTTACGCAATGAGCAGTTCTTC. It specifies CASSLTDTLRNEQFF.

This clone showed up just once. This chain connects TRBV29-1 to TRBJ2-3; D possibly corresponds to TRBD1 (6 bases). CDR1 and CDR2 (germline): SQVTM, ANQGSEA. V lost 1 base to trimming and J lost 6 bases, with 11 bases between them. The CDR3 extends over 13 amino acids. As DNA, the CDR3 is TGCAGCGTTGAAGGACCGAGGGGGGATACGCAGTATTTT. It codes for CSVEGPRGDTQYF.

The chain has TRBV2 and TRBJ2-7; TRBD1 might be the D (6 bases). Looked up from germline, CDR1 is SNHLY and CDR2 is FYNNEI. The V and J ends lost 4 bases and 10 bases respectively, with 11 bases between them. CDR3 size: 11 residues. CDR3 in amino acids: CASSALTGQYF. The CDR3 DNA reads TGTGCCAGCAGTGCCTTGACAGGACAGTACTTC.